Here is one T cell receptor beta chain with its context. This sample was included in a study of blood T cell repertoires in COVID-19. Across the whole study: The United States, Italy and Spain supplied acute and convalescent COVID-19 samples. The cDNA or gDNA used as material had been derived from T cells, B-cell-depleted T cells, or PBMCs.

The length of the CDR3 is 16 residues. As handled by the study authors: Amplification of reference gene primers provided the estimated nucleated cell counts. Libraries were prepared by immunoSEQ multiplex PCR; TCRdb keeps only in-frame clonotypes and omits some of them. V and J calls and clone size are those listed in that table; D and trimming were worked out from the DNA. The sample has 48,000 or so clones, roughly 84% seen once. This chain joins TRBV21-1 and TRBJ2-5; the table's D call TRBD1 went unverified against the DNA. TRBV21-1 is flagged as a pseudogene. What was sequenced was peripheral blood. The sequence derives from a woman aged 60-70 years with acute or convalescent COVID-19. The CDR3 region is CASISIPGQGAKTQYF. DNA for the CDR3: TGTGCCAGCATCAGTATTCCGGGACAGGGGGCGAAGACCCAGTACTTC.